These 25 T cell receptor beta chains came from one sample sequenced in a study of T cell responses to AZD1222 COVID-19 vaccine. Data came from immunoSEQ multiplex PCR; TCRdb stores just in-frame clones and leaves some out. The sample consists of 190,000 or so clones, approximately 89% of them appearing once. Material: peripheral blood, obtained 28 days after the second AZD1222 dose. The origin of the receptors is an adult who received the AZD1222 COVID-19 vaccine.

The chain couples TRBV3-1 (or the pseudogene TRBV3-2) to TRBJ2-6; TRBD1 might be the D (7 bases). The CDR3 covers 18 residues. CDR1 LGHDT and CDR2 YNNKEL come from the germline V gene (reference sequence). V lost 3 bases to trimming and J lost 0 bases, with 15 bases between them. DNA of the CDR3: TGTGCCAGCAGCCAGACCAGGGGGGCCTCCTCTGGGGCCAACGTCCTGACTTTC. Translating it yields CASSQTRGASSGANVLTF.

The CDR3 is CASSDRGQDYTIYF. The DNA of the CDR3 is TGTGCCAGCAGTGACCGGGGACAGGATTACACCATATATTTT. The rearrangement joins TRBV2 to TRBJ1-3; 8 bases match TRBD1. This CDR3 region has 14 residues. The V segment lost 3 bases and the J segment 8 bases; nucleotides outside the gene matches: 6. Germline V gene data show CDR1 as SNHLY and CDR2 as FYNNEI.

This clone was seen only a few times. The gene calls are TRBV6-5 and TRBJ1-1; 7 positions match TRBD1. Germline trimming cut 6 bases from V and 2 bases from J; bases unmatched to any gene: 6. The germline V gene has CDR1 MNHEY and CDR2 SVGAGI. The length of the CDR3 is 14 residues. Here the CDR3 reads CASRYDRDNTEAFF. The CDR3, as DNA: TGTGCCAGCAGGTACGACAGGGACAACACTGAAGCTTTCTTT.

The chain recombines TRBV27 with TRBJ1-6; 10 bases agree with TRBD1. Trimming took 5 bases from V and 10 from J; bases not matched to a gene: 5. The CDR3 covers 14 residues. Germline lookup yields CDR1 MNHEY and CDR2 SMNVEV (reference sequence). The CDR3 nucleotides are TGTGCCAGCAGTCCAGGACAGGGGGGCTCACCCCTCCACTTT. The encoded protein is CASSPGQGGSPLHF.

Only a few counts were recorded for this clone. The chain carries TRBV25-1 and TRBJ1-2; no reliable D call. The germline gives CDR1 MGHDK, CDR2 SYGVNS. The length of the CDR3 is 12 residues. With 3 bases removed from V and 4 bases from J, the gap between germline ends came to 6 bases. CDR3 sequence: CASSEASYGYTF. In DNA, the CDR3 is TGTGCCAGCAGTGAGGCCAGCTATGGCTACACCTTC.

CDR3 DNA sequence: TGTGCCATCAGTGCCTCCCAGGACACCATATATTTT. It yields the protein CAISASQDTIYF. J is TRBJ1-3 and V is TRBV10-3; D is undetermined. V was clipped by 4 bases and J by 8 bases, with 9 bases between them. The CDR3 totals 12 residues. Germline V gene lookup returns CDR1 ENHRY and CDR2 SYGVKD.

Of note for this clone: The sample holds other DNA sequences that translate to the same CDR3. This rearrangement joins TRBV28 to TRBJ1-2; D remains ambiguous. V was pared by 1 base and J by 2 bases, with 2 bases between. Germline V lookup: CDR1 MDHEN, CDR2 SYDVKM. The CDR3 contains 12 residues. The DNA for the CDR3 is TGTGCCAGCAGTTTATTAAACTATGGCTACACCTTC. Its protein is CASSLLNYGYTF.

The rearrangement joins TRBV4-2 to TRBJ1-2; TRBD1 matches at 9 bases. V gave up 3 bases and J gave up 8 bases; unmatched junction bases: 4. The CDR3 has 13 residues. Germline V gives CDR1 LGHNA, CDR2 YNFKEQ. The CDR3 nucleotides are TGTGCCAGCAGCCAGGGACAGGGAGGCGGCTACACCTTC. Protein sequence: CASSQGQGGGYTF.

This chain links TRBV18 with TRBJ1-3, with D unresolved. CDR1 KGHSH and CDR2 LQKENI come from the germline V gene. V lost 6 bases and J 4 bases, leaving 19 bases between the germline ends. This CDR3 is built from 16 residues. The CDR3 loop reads CASSPAIGESGNTIYF. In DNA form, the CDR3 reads TGTGCCAGCTCCCCGGCGATCGGAGAGTCGGGAAACACCATATATTTT. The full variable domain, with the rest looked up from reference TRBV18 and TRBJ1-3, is NAGVMQNPRHLVRRRGQEARLRCSPMKGHSHVYWYRQLPEEGLKFMVYLQKENIIDESGMPKERFSAEFPKEGPSILRIQQVVRGDSAAYFCASSPAIGESGNTIYFGEGSWLTVV.

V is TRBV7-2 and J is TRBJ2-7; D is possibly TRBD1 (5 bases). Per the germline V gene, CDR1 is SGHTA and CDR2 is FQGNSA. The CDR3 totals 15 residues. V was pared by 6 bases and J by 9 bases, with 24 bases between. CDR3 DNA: TGTGCCAGCAGTCTTACGACAGTATCCAGTACCGGGCAGTACTTC. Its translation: CASSLTTVSSTGQYF. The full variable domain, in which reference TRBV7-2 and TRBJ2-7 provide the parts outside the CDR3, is GAGVSQSPSNKVTEKGKDVELRCDPISGHTALYWYRQSLGQGLEFLIYFQGNSAPDKSGLPSDRFSAERTGGSVSTLTIQRTQQEDSAVYLCASSLTTVSSTGQYFGPGTRLTVT.

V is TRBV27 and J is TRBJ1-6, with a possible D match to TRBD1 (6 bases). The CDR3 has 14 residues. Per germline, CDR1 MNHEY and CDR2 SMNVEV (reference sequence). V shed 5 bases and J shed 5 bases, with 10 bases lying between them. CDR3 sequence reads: CASSPQGNNSPLHF. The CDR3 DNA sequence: TGTGCCAGCAGTCCCCAGGGGAATAATTCACCCCTCCACTTT.

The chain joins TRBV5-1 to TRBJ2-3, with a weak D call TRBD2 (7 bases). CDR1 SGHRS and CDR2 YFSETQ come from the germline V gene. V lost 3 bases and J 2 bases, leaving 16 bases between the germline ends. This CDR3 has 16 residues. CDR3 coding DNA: TGCGCCAGCAGCTGGAGGGCGGGGGCCCTCACAGATACGCAGTATTTT. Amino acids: CASSWRAGALTDTQYF.

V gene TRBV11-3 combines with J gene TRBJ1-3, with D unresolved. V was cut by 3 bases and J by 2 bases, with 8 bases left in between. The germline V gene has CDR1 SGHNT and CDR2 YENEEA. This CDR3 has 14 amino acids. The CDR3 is CASSFSQAGNTIYF. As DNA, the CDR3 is TGTGCCAGCAGCTTTTCCCAGGCTGGAAACACCATATATTTT.

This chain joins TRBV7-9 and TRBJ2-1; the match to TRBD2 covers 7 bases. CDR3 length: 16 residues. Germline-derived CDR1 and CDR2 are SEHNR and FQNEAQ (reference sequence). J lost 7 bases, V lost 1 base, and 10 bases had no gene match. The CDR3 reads CASSLGPGGSTNEQFF. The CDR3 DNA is TGTGCCAGCAGCTTAGGGCCGGGAGGTTCAACGAATGAGCAGTTCTTC.

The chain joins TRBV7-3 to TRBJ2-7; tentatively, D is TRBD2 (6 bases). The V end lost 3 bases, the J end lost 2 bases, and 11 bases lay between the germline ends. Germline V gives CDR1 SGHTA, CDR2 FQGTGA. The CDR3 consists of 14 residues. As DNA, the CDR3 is TGTGCCAGCAGCTTGGGACTCACAACCTACGAGCAGTACTTC. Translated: CASSLGLTTYEQYF.

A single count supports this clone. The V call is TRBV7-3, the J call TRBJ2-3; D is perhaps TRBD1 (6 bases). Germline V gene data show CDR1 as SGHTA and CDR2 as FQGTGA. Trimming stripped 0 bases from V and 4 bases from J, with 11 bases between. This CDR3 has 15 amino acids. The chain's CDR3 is CASSLTRGSPDTQYF. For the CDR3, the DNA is TGTGCCAGCAGCTTAACGAGGGGGAGCCCAGATACGCAGTATTTT.

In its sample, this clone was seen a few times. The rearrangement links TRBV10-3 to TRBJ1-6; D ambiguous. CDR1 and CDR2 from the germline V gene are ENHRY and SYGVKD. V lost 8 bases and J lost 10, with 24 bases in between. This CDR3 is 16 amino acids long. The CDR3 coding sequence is TGTGCCATCGCAAAGCTGGGCGGGGTGATGGGGTCACCCCTCCACTTT. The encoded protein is CAIAKLGGVMGSPLHF.

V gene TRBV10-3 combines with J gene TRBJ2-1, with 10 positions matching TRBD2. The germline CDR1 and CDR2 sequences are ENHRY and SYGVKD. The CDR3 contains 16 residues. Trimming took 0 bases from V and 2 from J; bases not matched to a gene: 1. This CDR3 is CAISESSGRAYNEQFF. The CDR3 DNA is TGTGCCATCAGTGAGTCCAGCGGGAGGGCCTACAATGAGCAGTTCTTC.

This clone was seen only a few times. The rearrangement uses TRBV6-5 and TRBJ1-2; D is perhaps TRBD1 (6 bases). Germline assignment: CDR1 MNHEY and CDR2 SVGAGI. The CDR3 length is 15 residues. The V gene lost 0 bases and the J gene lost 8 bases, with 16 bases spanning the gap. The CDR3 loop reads CASSYSPGAGSGYTF. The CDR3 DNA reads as TGTGCCAGCAGTTACTCTCCAGGGGCCGGGTCCGGCTACACCTTC.

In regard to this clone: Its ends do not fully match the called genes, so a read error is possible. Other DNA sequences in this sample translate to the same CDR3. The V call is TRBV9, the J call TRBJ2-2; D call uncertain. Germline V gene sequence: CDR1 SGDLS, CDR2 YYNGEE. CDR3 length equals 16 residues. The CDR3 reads CASSVGPGGNTGELFF. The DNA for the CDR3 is TGCGCCAGCAGCGTAGGCCCGGGTGGGAACACCGGGGAGCTGTTTTTT. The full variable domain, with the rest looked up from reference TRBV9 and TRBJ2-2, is DSGVTQTPKHLITATGQRVTLRCSPRSGDLSVYWYQQSLDQGLQFLIQYYNGEERAKGNILERFSAQQFPDLHSELNLSSLELGDSALYFCASSVGPGGNTGELFFGEGSRLTVL.

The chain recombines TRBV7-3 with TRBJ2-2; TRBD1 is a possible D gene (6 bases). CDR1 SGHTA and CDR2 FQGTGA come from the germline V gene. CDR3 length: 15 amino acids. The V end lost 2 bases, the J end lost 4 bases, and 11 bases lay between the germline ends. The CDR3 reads CASSLVTGSTGELFF. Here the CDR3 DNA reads TGTGCCAGCAGCTTAGTAACAGGGTCCACCGGGGAGCTGTTTTTT.

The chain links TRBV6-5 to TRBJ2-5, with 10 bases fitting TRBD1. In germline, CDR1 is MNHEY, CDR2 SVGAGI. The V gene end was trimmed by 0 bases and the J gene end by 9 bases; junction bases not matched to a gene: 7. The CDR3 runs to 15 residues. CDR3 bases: TGTGCCAGCAGTTACTCGGGACAGGGGTCATTCCCCCAGTACTTC. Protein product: CASSYSGQGSFPQYF.

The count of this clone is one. For the CDR3, the DNA is TGCGCCAGCAGCTTGACTCAGACCCGCGGGGTGCAGTTCTTC. It codes for CASSLTQTRGVQFF. The chain employs TRBV5-1 and TRBJ2-1; TRBD2 might be the D (6 bases). Germline CDR1 is SGHRS and CDR2 is YFSETQ. V was cut by 1 base and J by 12 bases, with 17 bases left in between. CDR3 size: 14 residues. Using reference TRBV5-1 and TRBJ2-1 for the parts outside the CDR3, the full variable domain is KAGVTQTPRYLIKTRGQQVTLSCSPISGHRSVSWYQQTPGQGLQFLFEYFSETQRNKGNFPGRFSGRQFSNSRSEMNVSTLELGDSALYLCASSLTQTRGVQFFGPGTRLTVL.

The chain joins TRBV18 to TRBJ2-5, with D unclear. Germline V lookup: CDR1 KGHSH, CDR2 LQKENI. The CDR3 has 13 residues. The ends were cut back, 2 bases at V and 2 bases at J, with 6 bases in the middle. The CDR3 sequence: CASSPAVQETQYF. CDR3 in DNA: TGTGCCAGCTCACCAGCCGTTCAAGAGACCCAGTACTTC.

The CDR3 bases are TGTGCCAGCAGTTACCGGGGACATATAAATCAGCCCCAGCATTTT. This translates into CASSYRGHINQPQHF. The chain carries TRBV6-2 or TRBV6-3 and TRBJ1-5, with D possibly being TRBD1 (6 bases). V lost 2 bases and J lost 4, with 12 bases in between. Germline values: CDR1 MNHEY, CDR2 SVGEGT. This CDR3 region has 15 residues.